The 4 T cell receptor beta chains given below trace back to one sample, sequenced in a study of blood T cells in healthy people across ages. Together with a sample-barcoded 5' primer, a J-beta primer mix was included in a second PCR lasting about 7 to 11 cycles. TCRdb re-derived calls from the 5' RACE reads in MiXCR, one entry per CDR3 protein. The data contain hundreds of thousands of distinct CDR3 sequences, 32% of them singletons. The sample consisted of blood. The receptors stem from a woman older than 75 in good health.

This clonotype showed up many times. J is TRBJ2-6 and V is TRBV24-1; 7 bases fit TRBD1. The length of the CDR3 is 16 residues. J was trimmed by 2 bases and V by 3 bases; bases with no gene match: 3. Germline CDR1 and CDR2: KGHDR and SFDVKD. The CDR3 bases are TGTGCCACCAGTGATCAAGACAGGGCTGGGGCCAACGTCCTGACTTTC. Translated: CATSDQDRAGANVLTF.

This clonotype was seen many times. The chain employs TRBV27 and TRBJ2-7, with 9 nucleotides matching TRBD1. The germline V gene encodes CDR1 MNHEY and CDR2 SMNVEV (reference sequence). This CDR3 is built from 16 residues. V gave up 2 bases and J gave up 2 bases; unmatched junction bases: 7. CDR3: CASSLRIGTGTYEQYF. The DNA of the CDR3 is TGTGCCAGCAGTTTACGAATCGGGACAGGGACCTACGAGCAGTACTTC.

Comment on this clonotype: A much larger clonotype is one base distant, so this may be a read error. The chain recombines TRBV18 with TRBJ1-2; perhaps TRBD1 as D (6 bases). CDR1 KGHSH and CDR2 LQKENI come from the germline V gene. The CDR3 runs to 13 residues. DNA for the CDR3: TGTGCCAACTCACCAGGGGCAGACTATGGCTACACCTTC. Translation gives CANSPGADYGYTF.

Concerning this clonotype itself: A much larger clonotype is one base distant, so this may be a read error. The gene calls are TRBV20-1 and TRBJ2-1; D is unresolved. The CDR3 runs to 11 residues. Germline V lookup: CDR1 DFQATT, CDR2 SNEGSKA (reference sequence). Trimming removed 5 bases from V and 5 bases from J, with 7 bases in between. This CDR3 is CSARSNNEQFF. The CDR3 nucleotides are TGCAGTGCTCGTTCGAACAATGAGCAGTTCTTC.